Listed below are T cell receptor beta chains from one sample, sequenced in a study of T cell repertoires in cytomegalovirus infection. Each CDR3 protein gets one entry after TCRdb re-called the reads with MiXCR. Of hundreds of thousands of distinct CDR3 sequences detected, approximately 25% appear once; the ten largest clones hold 6.5% to 10%. What was sequenced was CD8+ T cells from PBMCs. The receptors were gathered from a human donor in good health (CMV status not recorded). Some clones in this sample may be carry-over from other donors' samples. CDR3s include the opening cysteine and the closing phenylalanine or tryptophan. The D gene is left open where the match is weak. The size entry is marked missing in some rows and otherwise reads once, few, many or a size class.

length,D,size,V,J,CDR3,DNA
12,TRBD1,few,TRBV6-2/TRBV6-3,TRBJ2-5,CASWDSQETQYF,TGTGCCAGCTGGGACAGTCAAGAGACCCAGTACTTC
11,TRBD1,-,TRBV19,TRBJ1-1,CASSTGVEAFF,TGTGCCAGTAGCACAGGGGTTGAAGCTTTCTTT
15,-,few,TRBV7-6,TRBJ2-5,CASSSRRGTQETQYF,TGTGCCAGCAGCTCCCGGAGAGGGACGCAAGAGACCCAGTACTTC
16,-,-,TRBV6-6,TRBJ2-6,CASSYSAAYGANVLTF,TGTGCCAGCAGTTACTCCGCCGCTTATGGGGCCAACGTCCTGACTTTC
16,TRBD2,many,TRBV28,TRBJ2-1,CASSSLGLAGDNEQFF,TGTGCCAGCAGTAGCCTGGGACTAGCGGGGGACAATGAGCAGTTCTTC
17,TRBD2,many,TRBV7-6,TRBJ2-3,CASSLWSSGGAADTQYF,TGTGCCAGCAGCTTATGGAGTAGCGGGGGGGCCGCAGATACGCAGTATTTT
14,-,-,TRBV29-1,TRBJ2-6,CSVPAHSGANVLTF,TGCAGCGTTCCGGCTCACTCTGGGGCCAACGTCCTGACTTTC
15,-,few,TRBV4-3,TRBJ1-1,CASSQRRGASTEAFF,TGCGCCAGCAGCCAACGCAGGGGCGCGAGCACTGAAGCTTTCTTT
13,-,few,TRBV28,TRBJ1-1,CASSFSRAAEAFF,TGTGCCAGCAGTTTTTCCCGGGCGGCTGAAGCTTTCTTT
15,-,-,TRBV2,TRBJ1-5,CASSSQGRRYQPQHF,TGTGCCAGCAGTTCCCAGGGCCGACGCTATCAGCCCCAGCATTTT
17,TRBD1,few,TRBV7-9,TRBJ2-4,CASSLGQGDIAKNIQYF,TGTGCCAGCAGCCTCGGACAGGGGGACATAGCCAAAAACATTCAGTACTTC
15,-,many,TRBV27,TRBJ2-3,CASSLSGQPTDTQYF,TGTGCCAGCAGTTTAAGCGGACAGCCCACAGATACGCAGTATTTT
23,TRBD1,many,TRBV7-8,TRBJ2-1,CASSSPSAHGQGPFLLLVDEQFF,TGTGCCAGCAGCTCACCCTCCGCCCACGGACAGGGTCCCTTTCTACTGTTAGTTGATGAGCAGTTCTTC
14,TRBD1,few,TRBV7-9,TRBJ2-3,CASSPRGQVDTQYF,TGTGCCAGCAGCCCCAGGGGGCAGGTAGATACGCAGTATTTT
12,-,-,TRBV28,TRBJ2-5,CASSLPAGTQYF,TGTGCCAGCAGTCTACCGGCGGGGACCCAGTACTTC
14,TRBD2,-,TRBV12-3/TRBV12-4,TRBJ2-1,CASRSRGANNEQFF,TGTGCCAGCAGATCGCGGGGGGCCAACAATGAGCAGTTCTTC
16,-,-,TRBV14,TRBJ1-1,CASSQDPGHLNTEAFF,TGTGCCAGCAGCCAAGATCCGGGACACCTAAACACTGAAGCTTTCTTT
14,-,-,TRBV20-1,TRBJ1-2,CSARDRDTFYGYTF,TGCAGTGCTAGAGACAGGGACACCTTTTATGGCTACACCTTC
16,-,-,TRBV6-6,TRBJ2-3,CASSLEDRYITDTQYF,TGTGCCAGCAGCCTCGAGGACAGATACATCACAGATACGCAGTATTTT
14,-,-,TRBV29-1,TRBJ1-1,CSVGGTKRNTEAFF,TGCAGCGTTGGTGGGACAAAGAGGAACACTGAAGCTTTCTTT
16,-,many,TRBV7-2,TRBJ2-1,CASSLESGGYYNEQFF,TGTGCCAGCAGCTTAGAATCCGGGGGCTACTACAATGAGCAGTTCTTC
15,-,-,TRBV7-2,TRBJ2-5,CASGRSWTSQETQYF,TGTGCCAGCGGCCGATCGTGGACAAGCCAAGAGACCCAGTACTTC